This is a list of T cell receptor beta chains from one sample in a study of T cell responses to AZD1222 COVID-19 vaccine. Assay: immunoSEQ multiplex PCR; the TCRdb copy retains only in-frame clones and omits some. The sample has tens of thousands of clones, roughly 88% seen once. The sequencing used peripheral blood, collected on day 0 of MenACWY control vaccination. These receptors all stem from an adult in good health. Both conserved end residues are part of each CDR3. A D gene is named only where the DNA matches it firmly. The listing skips clone size in some rows; elsewhere it reads once, few, many or a size class.

size	V	D	J	DNA	CDR3
-	TRBV3-1/TRBV3-2	-	TRBJ1-2	TGTGCCAGCAGCGCCGGGGAATTCTATGGCTACACCTTC	CASSAGEFYGYTF
-	TRBV18	-	TRBJ2-7	TGTGCCAGCTCACCTTCGGGGAGCTCCTACGAGCAGTACTTC	CASSPSGSSYEQYF
-	TRBV27	-	TRBJ2-1	TGTGCCAGCAGACCCACCGGGACGTCCGTGGGGTTCTTC	CASRPTGTSVGFF
once	TRBV5-5	TRBD1	TRBJ1-3	TGTGCCAGCAGCTGGACAGGGGCCTTCTCTGGAAACACCATATATTTT	CASSWTGAFSGNTIYF
-	TRBV3-1/TRBV3-2	-	TRBJ1-2	TGTGCCAGCAGCCAAGAGGATGGCTACACCTTC	CASSQEDGYTF
-	TRBV2	-	TRBJ1-2	TGTGCCAGCAGTGAGTGGGAGGGTTATGCAGGGTCTGGCTACACCTTC	CASSEWEGYAGSGYTF
once	TRBV28	TRBD2	TRBJ2-7	TGTGCCAGCCTACTAGCGGGAGACTACGAGCAGTACTTC	CASLLAGDYEQYF
-	TRBV5-6	TRBD2	TRBJ2-7	TGTGCCAGCAGCTTGGCTACTAGCGGGAGGGTGCCCCACGAGCAGTACTTC	CASSLATSGRVPHEQYF
once	TRBV5-4	TRBD1	TRBJ1-2	TGTGCCAGCAGCTATGGACAGGTGTATGGCTACACCTTC	CASSYGQVYGYTF
-	TRBV27	TRBD2	TRBJ2-3	TGTGCCAGCAGTTTAGGACTAGCGGGATTTGTAGGCACAGATACGCAGTATTTT	CASSLGLAGFVGTDTQYF
-	TRBV10-2	-	TRBJ2-7	TGCGCCAGCAGCGAACAGGGATCTAGGAACGAGCAGTACTTC	CASSEQGSRNEQYF
-	TRBV2	TRBD1	TRBJ1-6	TGTGCCAGCAGAGCGCTCGGGACAGGGGTGGGTTCACCCCTCCACTTT	CASRALGTGVGSPLHF
-	TRBV27	TRBD2	TRBJ2-7	TGTGCCAGCGGACGGACTAGCGGGAGGGGGAGCGAGCAGTACTTC	CASGRTSGRGSEQYF
-	TRBV27	TRBD1	TRBJ1-1	TGTGCCAGCAGTTTCGGGACAGGGAACGGCCCTGAAGCTTTCTTT	CASSFGTGNGPEAFF
-	TRBV16	TRBD1	TRBJ2-5	TGTGCCAGCAGCCAATTCCGGCAGGGGGCAGGCCAAGAGACCCAGTACTTC	CASSQFRQGAGQETQYF
-	TRBV3-1/TRBV3-2	-	TRBJ2-1	TGTGCCAGCAGCCAAGAGGAAGCGGGTCTCTACAATGAGCAGTTCTTC	CASSQEEAGLYNEQFF
-	TRBV19	TRBD2	TRBJ2-1	TGTGCCAGTAGTACAATGACCGGGACTAGCGGGACGGATGAGCAGTTCTTC	CASSTMTGTSGTDEQFF
-	TRBV19	-	TRBJ2-3	TGTGCCAGTAGCTCGACTCGGGCAGATACGCAGTATTTT	CASSSTRADTQYF
-	TRBV9	TRBD2	TRBJ2-7	TGTGCCAGCAGCCCCCGGACTAGCGGGAGCTACGAGCAGTACTTC	CASSPRTSGSYEQYF
-	TRBV7-2	TRBD2	TRBJ2-5	TGTGCCAGCAGTTTTACTAGCGGAGAGACCCAGTACTTC	CASSFTSGETQYF
once	TRBV29-1	-	TRBJ2-7	TGCAGCGTGGGGGGCGGGGACCGTCTCTACGAGCAGTACTTC	CSVGGGDRLYEQYF
once	TRBV29-1	-	TRBJ2-7	TGCAGCGTTGAAGATCACACCTCCTACGAGCAGTACTTC	CSVEDHTSYEQYF
-	TRBV4-3	-	TRBJ1-2	TGCGCCAGCAGCCAAGAATTAGGAGAGAACTATGGCTACACCTTC	CASSQELGENYGYTF
-	TRBV28	-	TRBJ1-4	TGTGCCAGCAGCGCCCGGATGGAAAAACTGTTTTTT	CASSARMEKLFF
few	TRBV19	-	TRBJ2-1	TGTGCCAGTAGTATCTTTGGGGCTTCGTCCTACAATGAGCAGTTCTTC	CASSIFGASSYNEQFF
-	TRBV6-5	TRBD1	TRBJ1-5	TGTGCCAGCAGTTACTCGAATAGGGGGCCTAATCAGCCCCAGCATTTT	CASSYSNRGPNQPQHF
-	TRBV6-2/TRBV6-3	TRBD2	TRBJ2-1	TGTGCCAGCAGTTACGGATCGTTAGGGACTAGCGGGTTTCTGCATGAGCAGTTCTTC	CASSYGSLGTSGFLHEQFF
-	TRBV24-1	-	TRBJ1-1	TGTGCCACCAGTGTCTCAATGTTGGGTCTGAACACTGAAGCTTTCTTT	CATSVSMLGLNTEAFF
-	TRBV4-1	-	TRBJ2-7	TGCGCCAGCAGCCTAGATGGGACATTCTACGAGCAGTACTTC	CASSLDGTFYEQYF